This TCR beta chain was sequenced during a study of cytomegalovirus exposure and HLA in healthy donors. Study-wide points: Analyzed later, most CMV-associated TCR beta chains appeared HLA-restricted. Apart from CMV serostatus, no immune exposure information was available. A missense variant in DCLRE1C was later tied to TCR beta V- and J-gene trimming.

Primers: 60 Vbeta forward and 13 Jbeta reverse. This table comes from immunoSEQ multiplex PCR, and its TCRdb copy is limited to in-frame clones, with some not included. The repertoire table contains about 88,000 clones. Turning to this clone: Antigen: not known.

The sequence was obtained from a girl between 5 and 17 years old in good health and CMV-seropositive. Material: PBMCs.

CDR3 sequence: CASSPPGSATNEKLFF. CDR3 coding DNA: TGTGCCAGCTCACCACCGGGGAGTGCAACTAATGAAAAACTGTTTTTT. The rearrangement links TRBV18 to TRBJ1-4, with D unresolved. V lost 0 bases to trimming and J lost 0 bases, with 8 bases between them. Germline CDR1 and CDR2: KGHSH and LQKENI. CDR3 length: 16 residues.